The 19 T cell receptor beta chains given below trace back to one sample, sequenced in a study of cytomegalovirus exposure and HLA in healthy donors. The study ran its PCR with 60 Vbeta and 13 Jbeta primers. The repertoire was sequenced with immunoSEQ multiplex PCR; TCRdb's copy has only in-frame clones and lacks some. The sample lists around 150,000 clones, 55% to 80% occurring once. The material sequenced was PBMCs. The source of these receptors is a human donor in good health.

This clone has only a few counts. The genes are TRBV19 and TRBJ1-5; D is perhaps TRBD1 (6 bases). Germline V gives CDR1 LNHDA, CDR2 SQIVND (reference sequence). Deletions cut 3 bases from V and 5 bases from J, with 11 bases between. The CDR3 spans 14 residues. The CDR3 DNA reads TGTGCCAGTAGTATGGCGGGGGGCTATCAGCCCCAGCATTTT. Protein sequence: CASSMAGGYQPQHF.

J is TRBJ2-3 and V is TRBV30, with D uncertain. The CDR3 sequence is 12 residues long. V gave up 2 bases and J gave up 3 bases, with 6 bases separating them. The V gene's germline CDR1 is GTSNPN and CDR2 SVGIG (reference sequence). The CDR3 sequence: CAWSFGTDTQYF. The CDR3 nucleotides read TGTGCCTGGAGTTTCGGGACAGATACGCAGTATTTT. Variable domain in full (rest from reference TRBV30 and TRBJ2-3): SQTIHQWPATLVQPVGSPLSLECTVEGTSNPNLYWYRQAAGRGLQLLFYSVGIGQISSEVPQNLSASRPQDRQFILSSKKLLLSDSGFYLCAWSFGTDTQYFGPGTRLTVL.

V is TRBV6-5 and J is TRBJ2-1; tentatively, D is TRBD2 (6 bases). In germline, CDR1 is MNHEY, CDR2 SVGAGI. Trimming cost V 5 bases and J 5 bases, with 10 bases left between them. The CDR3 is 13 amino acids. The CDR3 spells CASSRAGHNEQFF. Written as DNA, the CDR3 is TGTGCCAGCAGTAGGGCGGGGCACAATGAGCAGTTCTTC.

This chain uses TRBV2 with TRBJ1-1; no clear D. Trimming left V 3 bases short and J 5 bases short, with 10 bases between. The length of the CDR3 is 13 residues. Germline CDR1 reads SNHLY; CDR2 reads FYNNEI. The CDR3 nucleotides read TGTGCCAGCAGTGAGGCGGTCTTGACTGAAGCTTTCTTT. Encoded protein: CASSEAVLTEAFF.

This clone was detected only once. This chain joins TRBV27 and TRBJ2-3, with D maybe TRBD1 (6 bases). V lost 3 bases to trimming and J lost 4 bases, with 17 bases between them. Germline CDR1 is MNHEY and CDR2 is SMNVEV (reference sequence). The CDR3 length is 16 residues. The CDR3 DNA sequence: TGTGCCAGCAGTTTTCCTCCACCCGGACAGCCAGATACGCAGTATTTT. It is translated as CASSFPPPGQPDTQYF.

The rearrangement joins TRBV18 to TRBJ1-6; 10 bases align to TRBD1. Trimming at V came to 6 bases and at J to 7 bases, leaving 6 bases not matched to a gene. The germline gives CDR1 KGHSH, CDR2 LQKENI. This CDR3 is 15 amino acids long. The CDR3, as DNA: TGTGCCAGCTCGGGGGGACAGGGGCGAAATTCACCCCTCCACTTT. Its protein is CASSGGQGRNSPLHF.

For the CDR3, the DNA is TGTGCCAGCAGCCCGGGACTAGCGGGACCCAATGAGCAGTTCTTC. This encodes CASSPGLAGPNEQFF. The V and J genes are TRBV5-4 and TRBJ2-1; 13 nucleotides match TRBD2. The CDR3 is made up of 15 amino acids. V was clipped by 4 bases and J by 6 bases; unmatched bases: 4. Germline V lookup: CDR1 SGHNT, CDR2 YYREEE (reference sequence). Using reference TRBV5-4 and TRBJ2-1 for the parts outside the CDR3, the full variable domain is ETGVTQSPTHLIKTRGQQVTLRCSSQSGHNTVSWYQQALGQGPQFIFQYYREEENGRGNFPPRFSGLQFPNYSSELNVNALELDDSALYLCASSPGLAGPNEQFFGPGTRLTVL.

CDR3 region: CASAPGTGNSRQYF. In DNA, the CDR3 is TGTGCCAGTGCCCCCGGGACAGGGAACAGCAGGCAGTACTTC. V usage is TRBV10-3 and J usage is TRBJ2-7, with 9 bases that match TRBD1. In germline, CDR1 is ENHRY, CDR2 SYGVKD. The trim removed 10 bases at V and 9 bases at J, leaving 16 bases unmatched. The CDR3 runs to 14 residues.

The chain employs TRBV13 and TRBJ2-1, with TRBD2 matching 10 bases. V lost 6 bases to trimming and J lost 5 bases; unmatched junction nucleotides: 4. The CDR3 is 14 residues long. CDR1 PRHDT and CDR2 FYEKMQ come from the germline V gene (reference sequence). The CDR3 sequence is CASSMSGGDNEQFF. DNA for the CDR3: TGTGCCAGCAGTATGAGCGGGGGGGACAATGAGCAGTTCTTC. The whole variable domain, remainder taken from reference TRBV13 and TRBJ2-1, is AAGVIQSPRHLIKEKRETATLKCYPIPRHDTVYWYQQGPGQDPQFLISFYEKMQSDKGSIPDRFSAQQFSDYHSELNMSSLELGDSALYFCASSMSGGDNEQFFGPGTRLTVL.

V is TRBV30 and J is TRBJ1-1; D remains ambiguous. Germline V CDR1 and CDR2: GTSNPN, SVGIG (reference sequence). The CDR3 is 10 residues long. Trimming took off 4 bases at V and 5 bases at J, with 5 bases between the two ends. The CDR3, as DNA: TGTGCCTGGATACGGACTGAAGCTTTCTTT. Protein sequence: CAWIRTEAFF.

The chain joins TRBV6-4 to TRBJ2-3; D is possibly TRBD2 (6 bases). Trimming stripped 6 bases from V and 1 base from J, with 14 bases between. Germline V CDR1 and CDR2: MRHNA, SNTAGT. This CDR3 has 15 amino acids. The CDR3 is CASSVTPGGTDTQYF. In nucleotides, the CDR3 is TGTGCCAGCAGCGTGACCCCGGGGGGCACAGATACGCAGTATTTT.

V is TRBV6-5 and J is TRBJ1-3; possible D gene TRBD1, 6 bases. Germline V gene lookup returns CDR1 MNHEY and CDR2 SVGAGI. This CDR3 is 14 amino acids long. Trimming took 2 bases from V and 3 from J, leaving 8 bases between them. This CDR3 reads CASSYNRDGNTIYF. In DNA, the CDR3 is TGTGCCAGCAGTTACAACAGGGATGGAAACACCATATATTTT.

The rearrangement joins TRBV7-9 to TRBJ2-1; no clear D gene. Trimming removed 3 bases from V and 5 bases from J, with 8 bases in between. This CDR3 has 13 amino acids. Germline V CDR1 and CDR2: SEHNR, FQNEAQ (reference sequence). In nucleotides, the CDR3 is TGTGCCAGCAGCTTCGAGGCGAACAATGAGCAGTTCTTC. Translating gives CASSFEANNEQFF. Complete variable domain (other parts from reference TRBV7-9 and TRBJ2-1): DTGVSQNPRHKITKRGQNVTFRCDPISEHNRLYWYRQTLGQGPEFLTYFQNEAQLEKSRLLSDRFSAERPKGSFSTLEIQRTEQGDSAMYLCASSFEANNEQFFGPGTRLTVL.

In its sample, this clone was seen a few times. The CDR3 nucleotides read TGTGCCACCAGGCTGAATGTACGGACAGATACGCAGTATTTT. Translation gives CATRLNVRTDTQYF. The chain employs TRBV15 and TRBJ2-3; no reliable D call. This CDR3 is built from 14 residues. The germline V gene has CDR1 LNHNV and CDR2 YYDKDF (reference sequence). The ends were cut back, 6 bases at V and 3 bases at J, with 13 bases in the middle.

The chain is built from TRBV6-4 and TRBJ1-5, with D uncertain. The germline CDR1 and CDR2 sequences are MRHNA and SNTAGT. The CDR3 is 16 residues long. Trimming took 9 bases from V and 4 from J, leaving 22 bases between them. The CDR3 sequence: CARNLELSSRNQPQHF. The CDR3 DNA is TGTGCCAGGAACCTCGAGCTTTCCAGCAGGAATCAGCCCCAGCATTTT.

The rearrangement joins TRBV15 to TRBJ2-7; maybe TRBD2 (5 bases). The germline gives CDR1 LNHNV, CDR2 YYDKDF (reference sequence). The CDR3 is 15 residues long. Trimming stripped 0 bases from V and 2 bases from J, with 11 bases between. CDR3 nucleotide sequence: TGTGCCACCAGCAGAGATCCGGGATCGACCTACGAGCAGTACTTC. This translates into CATSRDPGSTYEQYF.

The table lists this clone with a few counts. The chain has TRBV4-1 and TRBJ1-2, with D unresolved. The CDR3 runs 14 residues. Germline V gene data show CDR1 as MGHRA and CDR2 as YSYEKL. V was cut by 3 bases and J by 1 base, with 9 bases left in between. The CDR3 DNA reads TGCGCCAGCAGCCACGAGCGGGATAACTATGGCTACACCTTC. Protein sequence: CASSHERDNYGYTF.

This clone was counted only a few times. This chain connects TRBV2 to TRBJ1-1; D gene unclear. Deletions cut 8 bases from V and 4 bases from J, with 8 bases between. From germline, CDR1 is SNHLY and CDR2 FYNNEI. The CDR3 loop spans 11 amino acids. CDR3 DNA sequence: TGTGCCAGCGATCGGGGCACTGAAGCTTTCTTT. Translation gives CASDRGTEAFF.

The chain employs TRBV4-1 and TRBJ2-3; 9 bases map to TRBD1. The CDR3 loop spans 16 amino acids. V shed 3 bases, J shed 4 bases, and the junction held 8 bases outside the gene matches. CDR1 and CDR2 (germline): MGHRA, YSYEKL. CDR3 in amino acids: CASSQTGTGRADTQYF. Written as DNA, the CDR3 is TGCGCCAGCAGCCAGACCGGGACAGGGCGCGCAGATACGCAGTATTTT.